The present TCR beta chain was sequenced within a study of regulatory T cells in long-lasting Graves disease. Study summary: Positive TSH receptor antibodies alongside over 5 years of antithyroid drugs were what marked Graves' disease as persistent.

Germline V gene lookup returns CDR1 ENHRY and CDR2 SYGVKD. The CDR3 is 15 residues long. Both iRepertoire HTBI primers and Arm-PCR of CDR3 regions were used to build the TCR beta libraries. In the original workflow: Samples jointly harbored about 63 TRBV and about 13 TRBJ segments. TCRdb reprocessed the multiplex PCR reads via MiXCR and lists one record per CDR3 protein. TCRdb assigned the V and J calls; the authors' analysis was not used. The sample lists more than 350,000 distinct CDR3 sequences, roughly 21% occurring once. Documented time point: persistent/refractory GD, antithyroid drugs over 5 years with positive TRAb. Construction of the TCR library relied on RNA isolated from PBMCs. The study's findings and limits: Persistent disease favored TRBV28, TRBJ1-2 and TRBJ2-5. Persistent Graves' patients showed less TCR diversity than newly diagnosed ones.

About this clonotype itself: Antigen specificity is unknown. This may arise from a read error, as a much more abundant clone is one base away.

The sample here was peripheral blood mononuclear cells (PBMCs), taken when the disease was refractory, from a patient treated with antithyroid drugs. The rearrangement links TRBV10-3 to TRBJ2-5; possibly TRBD2 for D (6 bases). The receptor's source is a female donor with Graves disease. CDR3 loop: CASSVLGRGGGTQYF. CDR3 nucleotides: TGTGCCAGCAGTGTTCTAGGGCGGGGCGGAGGGACCCAGTACTTC.